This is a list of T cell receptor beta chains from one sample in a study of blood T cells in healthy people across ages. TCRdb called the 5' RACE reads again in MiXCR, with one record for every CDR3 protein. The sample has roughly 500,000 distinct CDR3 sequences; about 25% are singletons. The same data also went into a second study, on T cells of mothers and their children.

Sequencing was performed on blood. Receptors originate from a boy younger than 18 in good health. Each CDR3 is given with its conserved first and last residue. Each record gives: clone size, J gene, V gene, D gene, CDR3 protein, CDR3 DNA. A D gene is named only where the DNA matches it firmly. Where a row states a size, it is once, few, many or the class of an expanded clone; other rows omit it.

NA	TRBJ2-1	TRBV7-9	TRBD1	CASTDKDRANEQFF	TGTGCCAGCACCGATAAAGACAGGGCCAATGAGCAGTTCTTC
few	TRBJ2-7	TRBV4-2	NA	CASSQDSHSSYEQYF	TGTGCCAGCAGCCAAGACTCCCACTCCTCCTACGAGCAGTACTTC
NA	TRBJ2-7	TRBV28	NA	CASSLTVGEQYF	TGTGCCAGCAGTTTGACTGTGGGCGAGCAGTACTTC
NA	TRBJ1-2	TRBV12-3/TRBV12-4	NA	CASSLNPGPVAGYTF	TGTGCCAGCAGTCTTAACCCGGGGCCCGTGGCCGGCTACACCTTC
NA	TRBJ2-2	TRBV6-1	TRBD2	CASRNLAGGFGSTSGELFF	TGTGCCAGCAGGAACTTAGCGGGAGGTTTTGGATCGACGAGCGGGGAGCTGTTTTTT
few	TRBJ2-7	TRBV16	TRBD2	CASSRGGLFSYEQYF	TGTGCCAGCAGCCGGGGGGGGTTATTCTCCTACGAGCAGTACTTC
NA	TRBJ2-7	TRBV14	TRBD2	CASSHDPSGGAYEQYF	TGTGCCAGCAGCCATGACCCTAGCGGGGGGGCATACGAGCAGTACTTC
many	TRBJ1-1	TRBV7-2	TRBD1	CASSLVYGQGAEAFF	TGTGCCAGCAGCTTAGTGTACGGACAGGGGGCTGAAGCTTTCTTT
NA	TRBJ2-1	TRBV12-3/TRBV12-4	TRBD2	CASTLAGGPHEQFF	TGTGCCAGCACCCTAGCGGGGGGGCCGCATGAGCAGTTCTTC
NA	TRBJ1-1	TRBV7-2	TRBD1	CASSLQGAGTEAFF	TGTGCCAGCAGCTTACAGGGGGCTGGCACTGAAGCTTTCTTT
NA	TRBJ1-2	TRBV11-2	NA	CASSLFFPCYTF	TGTGCCAGCAGCTTATTTTTTCCCTGCTACACCTTC
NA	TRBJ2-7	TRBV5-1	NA	CASSKQIPGTETYEQYF	TGCGCCAGCAGTAAACAAATTCCCGGGACGGAGACCTACGAGCAGTACTTC
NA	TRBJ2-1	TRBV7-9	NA	CASSYPQFF	TGTGCCAGCAGCTATCCGCAGTTCTTC
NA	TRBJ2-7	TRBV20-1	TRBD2	CSASISGRTYEQYF	TGCAGTGCTAGTATCAGCGGGAGGACCTACGAGCAGTACTTC
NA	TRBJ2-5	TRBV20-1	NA	CSARIAGSQETQYF	TGCAGTGCGCGAATCGCGGGGAGCCAAGAGACCCAGTACTTC
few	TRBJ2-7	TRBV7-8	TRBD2	CASSPGTSALLYEQYF	TGTGCCAGCAGCCCCGGGACTAGCGCCTTACTCTACGAGCAGTACTTC
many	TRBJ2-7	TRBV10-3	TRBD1	CAIRPGQDHEQYF	TGTGCCATCAGGCCGGGACAGGACCACGAGCAGTACTTC
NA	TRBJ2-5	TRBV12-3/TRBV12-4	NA	CASSAAHTGPETQYF	TGTGCCAGCAGTGCGGCCCACACGGGGCCAGAGACCCAGTACTTC
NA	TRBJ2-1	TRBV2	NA	CASSETRLSSYNEQFF	TGTGCCAGCAGTGAGACCCGCTTGAGCTCCTACAATGAGCAGTTCTTC
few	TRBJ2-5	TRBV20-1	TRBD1	CSAREFRGLGETQYF	TGCAGTGCTAGAGAATTCAGGGGGTTGGGAGAGACCCAGTACTTC
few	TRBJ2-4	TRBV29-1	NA	CSTNGGENIQYF	TGCAGCACCAACGGAGGGGAAAACATTCAGTACTTC
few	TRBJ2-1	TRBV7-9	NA	CASSLSGNHNYF	TGTGCCAGCAGCTTATCCGGAAATCACAATTACTTC
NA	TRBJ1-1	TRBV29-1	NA	CSVEGSFVNTEAFF	TGCAGCGTTGAAGGGTCCTTTGTGAACACTGAAGCTTTCTTT
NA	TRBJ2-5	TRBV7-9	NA	CASSLENKETQYF	TGTGCCAGCAGCTTAGAGAATAAGGAGACCCAGTACTTC
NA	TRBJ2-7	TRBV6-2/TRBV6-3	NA	CASSYGVYEQYF	TGTGCCAGCAGCTACGGGGTGTACGAGCAGTACTTC
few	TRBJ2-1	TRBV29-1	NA	CSVESGPGYEQFF	TGCAGCGTTGAAAGCGGGCCGGGTTATGAGCAGTTCTTC
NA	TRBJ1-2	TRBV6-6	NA	CAAASTTNYGYTF	TGTGCCGCTGCCTCGACAACTAACTATGGCTACACCTTC
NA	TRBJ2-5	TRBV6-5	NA	CASRQSGVETQYF	TGTGCCAGCAGACAATCAGGGGTGGAGACCCAGTACTTC
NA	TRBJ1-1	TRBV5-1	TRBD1	CASSGGQGPNTEAFF	TGCGCCAGCAGCGGAGGACAGGGTCCGAACACTGAAGCTTTCTTT
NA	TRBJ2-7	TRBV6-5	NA	CASRPSVSSYEQYF	TGTGCCAGCAGACCGAGCGTGAGCTCCTACGAGCAGTACTTC
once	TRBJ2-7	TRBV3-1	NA	CASSQDHQHYEQYF	TGTGCCAGCAGCCAAGATCATCAGCACTACGAGCAGTACTTC
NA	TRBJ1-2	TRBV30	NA	CAWSVIHSYGYTF	TGTGCCTGGAGTGTTATCCACAGCTATGGCTACACCTTC
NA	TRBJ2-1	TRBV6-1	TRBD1	CASSEPGQGNYNEQFF	TGTGCCAGCAGTGAACCGGGACAGGGGAACTACAATGAGCAGTTCTTC
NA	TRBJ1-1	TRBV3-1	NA	CASSPRGADEAFF	TGTGCCAGCAGCCCACGGGGCGCGGATGAAGCTTTCTTT
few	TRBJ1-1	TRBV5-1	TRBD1	CASSAGQGATEAFF	TGCGCCAGCAGCGCGGGACAGGGGGCAACTGAAGCTTTCTTT
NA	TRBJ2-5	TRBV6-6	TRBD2	CASSYGLAGVGETQYF	TGTGCCAGCAGCTACGGACTAGCGGGGGTCGGAGAGACCCAGTACTTC
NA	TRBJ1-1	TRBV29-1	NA	CSVGAATSNTEAFF	TGCAGCGTTGGGGCGGCCACCTCGAACACTGAAGCTTTCTTT
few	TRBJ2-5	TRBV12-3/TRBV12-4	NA	CASSLRPGGGETQYF	TGTGCCAGCAGTCTACGACCAGGAGGTGGGGAGACCCAGTACTTC
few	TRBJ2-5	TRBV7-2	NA	CASSTRTVRQYF	TGTGCCAGCTCGACCCGGACAGTGCGCCAGTACTTC
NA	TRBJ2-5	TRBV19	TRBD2	CASSSTSAYQETQYF	TGTGCCAGTAGCTCGACTAGCGCTTACCAAGAGACCCAGTACTTC
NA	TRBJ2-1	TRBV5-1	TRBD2	CATRTSGSYNEQFF	TGCGCCACCCGAACTAGCGGTTCCTACAATGAGCAGTTCTTC
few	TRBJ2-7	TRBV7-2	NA	CASSFRARPSPGQYF	TGTGCCAGCAGCTTCCGCGCCCGACCCTCACCCGGGCAGTACTTC
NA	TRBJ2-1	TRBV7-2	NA	CASSPRRDSYNEQFF	TGTGCCAGCAGCCCAAGGAGGGACTCCTACAATGAGCAGTTCTTC
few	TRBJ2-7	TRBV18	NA	CASSPGGGLPEQYF	TGTGCCAGCTCACCGGGGGGCGGTTTACCCGAGCAGTACTTC
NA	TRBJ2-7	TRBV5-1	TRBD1	CASSQGQSNYEQYF	TGCGCCAGCAGCCAGGGACAGTCTAACTACGAGCAGTACTTC
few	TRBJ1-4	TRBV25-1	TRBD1	CASSEGQGISKLFF	TGTGCCAGCAGCGAGGGACAGGGAATCTCAAAACTGTTTTTT
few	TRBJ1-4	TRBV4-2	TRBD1	CASRDRGLANEKLFF	TGTGCCAGCAGGGACAGGGGGCTGGCTAATGAAAAACTGTTTTTT
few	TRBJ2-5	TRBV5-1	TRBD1	CASSLEGPGTGLIRRYQETQYF	TGCGCCAGCAGCTTGGAAGGACCCGGGACAGGGCTTATTAGACGGTACCAAGAGACCCAGTACTTC
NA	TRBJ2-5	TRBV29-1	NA	CSSEPLEGETQYF	TGCAGCTCCGAGCCGCTAGAGGGAGAGACCCAGTACTTC
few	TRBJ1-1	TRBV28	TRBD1	CASSLLGTGVGEAFF	TGTGCCAGCAGTTTATTGGGGACAGGGGTTGGTGAAGCTTTCTTT
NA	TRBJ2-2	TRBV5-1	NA	CASSELTDGELFF	TGCGCCAGCAGTGAACTGACCGACGGGGAGCTGTTTTTT
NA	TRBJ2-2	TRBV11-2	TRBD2	CASSFIAGGPGELFF	TGTGCCAGCAGCTTCATAGCGGGGGGGCCCGGGGAGCTGTTTTTT
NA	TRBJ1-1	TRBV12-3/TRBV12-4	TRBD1	CASSSRDRVNGEAFF	TGTGCCAGCAGTTCGCGGGACAGGGTGAACGGTGAAGCTTTCTTT
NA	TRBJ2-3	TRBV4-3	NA	CASSQETGPDTQYF	TGCGCCAGCAGCCAAGAAACGGGGCCAGATACGCAGTATTTT
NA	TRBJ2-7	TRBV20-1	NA	CSARGQGTYEQYF	TGCAGTGCTAGGGGGCAGGGGACCTACGAGCAGTACTTC
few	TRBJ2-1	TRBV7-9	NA	CASSTSYNEQFF	TGTGCCAGCAGTACATCCTACAATGAGCAGTTCTTC
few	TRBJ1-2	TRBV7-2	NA	CASSYTETYGYTF	TGTGCCAGCAGCTACACAGAGACCTATGGCTACACCTTC
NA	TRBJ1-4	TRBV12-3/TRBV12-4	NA	CASSLRAGNEKLFF	TGTGCCAGCAGTTTAAGGGCAGGGAATGAAAAACTGTTTTTT
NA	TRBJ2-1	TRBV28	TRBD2	CASSRLARGHEQFF	TGTGCCAGCAGCAGACTAGCAAGAGGGCATGAGCAGTTCTTC